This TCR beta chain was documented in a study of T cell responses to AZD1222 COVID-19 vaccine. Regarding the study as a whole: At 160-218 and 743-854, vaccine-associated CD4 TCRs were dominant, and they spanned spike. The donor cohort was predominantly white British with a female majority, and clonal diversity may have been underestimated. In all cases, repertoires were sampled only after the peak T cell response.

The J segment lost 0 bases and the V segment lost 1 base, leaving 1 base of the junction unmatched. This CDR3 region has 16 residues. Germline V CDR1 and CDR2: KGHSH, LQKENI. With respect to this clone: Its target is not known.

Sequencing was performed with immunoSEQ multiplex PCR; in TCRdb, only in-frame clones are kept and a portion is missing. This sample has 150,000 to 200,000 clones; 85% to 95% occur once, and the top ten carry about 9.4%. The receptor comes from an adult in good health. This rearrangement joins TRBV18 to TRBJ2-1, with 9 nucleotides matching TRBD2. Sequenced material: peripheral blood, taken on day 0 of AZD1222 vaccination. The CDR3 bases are TGTGCCAGCTCACCACTTAGCGGGAGCTCCTACAATGAGCAGTTCTTC. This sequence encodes CASSPLSGSSYNEQFF.